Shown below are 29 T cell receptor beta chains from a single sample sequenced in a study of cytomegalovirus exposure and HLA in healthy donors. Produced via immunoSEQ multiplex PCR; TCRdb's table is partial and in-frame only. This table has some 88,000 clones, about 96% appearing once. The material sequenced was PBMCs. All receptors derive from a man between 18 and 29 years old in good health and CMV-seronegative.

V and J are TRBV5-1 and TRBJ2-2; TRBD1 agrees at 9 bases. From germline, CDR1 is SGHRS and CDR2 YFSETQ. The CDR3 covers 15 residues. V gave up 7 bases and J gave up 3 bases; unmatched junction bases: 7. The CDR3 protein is CASARTGVDTGELFF. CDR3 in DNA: TGCGCCAGCGCGAGGACAGGGGTCGACACCGGGGAGCTGTTTTTT.

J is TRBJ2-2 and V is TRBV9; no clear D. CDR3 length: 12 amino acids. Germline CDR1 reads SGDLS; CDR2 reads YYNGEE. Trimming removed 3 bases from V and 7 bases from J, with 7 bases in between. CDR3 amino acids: CASSARNGELFF. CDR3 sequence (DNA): TGTGCCAGCAGCGCGAGGAACGGGGAGCTGTTTTTT.

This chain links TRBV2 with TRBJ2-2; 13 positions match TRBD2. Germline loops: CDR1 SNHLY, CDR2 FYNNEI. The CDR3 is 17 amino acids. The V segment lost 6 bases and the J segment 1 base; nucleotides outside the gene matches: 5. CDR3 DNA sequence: TGTGCCAGCAGGCGGACTAGCGGGAGTATGAACACCGGGGAGCTGTTTTTT. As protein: CASRRTSGSMNTGELFF. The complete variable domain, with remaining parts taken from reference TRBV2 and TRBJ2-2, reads EPEVTQTPSHQVTQMGQEVILRCVPISNHLYFYWYRQILGQKVEFLVSFYNNEISEKSEIFDDQFSVERPDGSNFTLKIRSTKLEDSAMYFCASRRTSGSMNTGELFFGEGSRLTVL.

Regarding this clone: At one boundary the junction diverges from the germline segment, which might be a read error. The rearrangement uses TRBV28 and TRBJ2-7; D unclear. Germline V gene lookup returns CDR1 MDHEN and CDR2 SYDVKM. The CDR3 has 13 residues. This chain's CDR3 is CASSLTSYRGWDF. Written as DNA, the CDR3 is TGTGCCAGCAGTTTGACCTCCTACCGAGGTTGGGACTTC.

CDR3 nucleotides: TGTGCCATCAGTGAACCGCGGACAGGACGAGGAAACACCATATATTTT. The encoded protein is CAISEPRTGRGNTIYF. V and J are TRBV10-3 and TRBJ1-3; 7 positions agree with TRBD1. Germline V gene sequence: CDR1 ENHRY, CDR2 SYGVKD. This CDR3 comprises 16 residues. The V segment lost 3 bases and the J segment 4 bases; nucleotides outside the gene matches: 9.

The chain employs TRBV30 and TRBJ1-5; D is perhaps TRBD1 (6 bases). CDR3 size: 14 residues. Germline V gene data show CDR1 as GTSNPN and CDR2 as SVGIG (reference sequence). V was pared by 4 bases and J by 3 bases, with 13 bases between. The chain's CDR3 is CAWKSAGVNQPQHF. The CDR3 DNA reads TGTGCCTGGAAGTCAGCAGGGGTCAATCAGCCCCAGCATTTT.

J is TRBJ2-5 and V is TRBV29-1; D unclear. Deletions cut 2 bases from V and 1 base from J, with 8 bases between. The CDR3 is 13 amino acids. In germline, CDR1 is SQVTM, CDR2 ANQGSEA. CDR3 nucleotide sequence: TGCAGCGTTGAATTTTCGCGCCAAGAGACCCAGTACTTC. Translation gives CSVEFSRQETQYF. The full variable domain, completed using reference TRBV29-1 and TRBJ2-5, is SAVISQKPSRDICQRGTSLTIQCQVDSQVTMMFWYRQQPGQSLTLIATANQGSEATYESGFVIDKFPISRPNLTFSTLTVSNMSPEDSSIYLCSVEFSRQETQYFGPGTRLLVL.

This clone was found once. CDR3 nucleotides: TGTGCCAGCATCACTTCTTATGGGACAGATTATAACTATGGCTACACCTTC. Translating gives CASITSYGTDYNYGYTF. The rearrangement joins TRBV7-9 to TRBJ1-2; 7 positions match TRBD1. Looked up from germline, CDR1 is SEHNR and CDR2 is FQNEAQ (reference sequence). The trim removed 7 bases at V and 1 base at J, leaving 15 bases unmatched. The CDR3 is 17 amino acids.

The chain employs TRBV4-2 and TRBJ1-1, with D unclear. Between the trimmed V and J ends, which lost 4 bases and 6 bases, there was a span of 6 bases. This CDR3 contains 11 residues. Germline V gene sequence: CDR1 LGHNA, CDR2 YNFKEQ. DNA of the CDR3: TGTGCCAGCAGCCTGTCTTCTGAAGCTTTCTTT. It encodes CASSLSSEAFF.

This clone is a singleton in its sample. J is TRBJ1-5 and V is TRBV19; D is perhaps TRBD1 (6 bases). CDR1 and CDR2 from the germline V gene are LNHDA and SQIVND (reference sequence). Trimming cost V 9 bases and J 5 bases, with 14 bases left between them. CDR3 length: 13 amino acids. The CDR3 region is CASNTGPHQPQHF. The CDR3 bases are TGTGCCAGCAATACAGGGCCCCATCAGCCCCAGCATTTT.

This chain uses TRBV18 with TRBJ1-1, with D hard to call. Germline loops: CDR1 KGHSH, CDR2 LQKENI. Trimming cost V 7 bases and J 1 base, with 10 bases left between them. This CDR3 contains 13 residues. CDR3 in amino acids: CASCTATNTEAFF. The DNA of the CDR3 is TGTGCCAGCTGTACAGCAACGAACACTGAAGCTTTCTTT.

This CDR3 reads CASSLTGEYSNQPQHF. As DNA, the CDR3 is TGTGCCAGCAGTTTGACAGGGGAGTATAGCAATCAGCCCCAGCATTTT. The V call is TRBV5-6, the J call TRBJ1-5; 8 bases match TRBD1. V lost 5 bases to trimming and J lost 0 bases; unmatched junction nucleotides: 7. CDR3 size: 16 residues. CDR1 SGHDT and CDR2 YYEEEE come from the germline V gene.

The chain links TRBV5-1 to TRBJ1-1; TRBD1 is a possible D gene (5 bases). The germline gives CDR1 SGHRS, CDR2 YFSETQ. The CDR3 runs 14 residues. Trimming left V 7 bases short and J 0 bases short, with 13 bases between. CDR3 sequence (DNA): TGCGCCAGCTCTGAAGGGGTCTTGAACACTGAAGCTTTCTTT. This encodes CASSEGVLNTEAFF.

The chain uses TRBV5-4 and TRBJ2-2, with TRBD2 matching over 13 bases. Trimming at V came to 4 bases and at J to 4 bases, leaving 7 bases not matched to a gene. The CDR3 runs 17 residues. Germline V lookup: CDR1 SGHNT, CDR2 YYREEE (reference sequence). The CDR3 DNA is TGTGCCAGCAGCCCCGGACTAGCGGGAGTTAGCACCGGGGAGCTGTTTTTT. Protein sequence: CASSPGLAGVSTGELFF.

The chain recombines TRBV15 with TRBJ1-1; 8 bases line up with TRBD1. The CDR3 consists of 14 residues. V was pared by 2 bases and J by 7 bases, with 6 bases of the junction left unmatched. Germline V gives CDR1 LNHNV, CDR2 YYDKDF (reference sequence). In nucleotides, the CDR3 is TGTGCCACCAGCAGATCGGACAGGGTCGTTGAAGCTTTCTTT. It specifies CATSRSDRVVEAFF.

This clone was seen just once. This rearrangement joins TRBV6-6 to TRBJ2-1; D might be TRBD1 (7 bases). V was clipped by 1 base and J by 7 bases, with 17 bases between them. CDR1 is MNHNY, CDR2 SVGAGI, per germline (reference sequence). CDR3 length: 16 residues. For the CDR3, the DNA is TGTGCCAGCAGTTACTATGCGCCCCAGGGGGGAAATGAGCAGTTCTTC. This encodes CASSYYAPQGGNEQFF.

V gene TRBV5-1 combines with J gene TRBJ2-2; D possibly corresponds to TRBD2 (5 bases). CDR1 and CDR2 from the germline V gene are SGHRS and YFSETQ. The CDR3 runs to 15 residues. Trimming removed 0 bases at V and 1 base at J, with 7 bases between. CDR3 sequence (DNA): TGCGCCAGCAGCTTGGCCCGGGAGAACACCGGGGAGCTGTTTTTT. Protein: CASSLARENTGELFF.

CDR3 amino acids: CASSPFRAGNQPQHF. Here the CDR3 DNA reads TGTGCCAGCAGTCCCTTCAGGGCGGGCAATCAGCCCCAGCATTTT. The chain combines TRBV6-5 with TRBJ1-5; possibly TRBD1 for D (5 bases). Germline CDR1 is MNHEY and CDR2 is SVGAGI. The CDR3 covers 15 residues. With 5 bases removed from V and 2 bases from J, the gap between germline ends came to 13 bases.

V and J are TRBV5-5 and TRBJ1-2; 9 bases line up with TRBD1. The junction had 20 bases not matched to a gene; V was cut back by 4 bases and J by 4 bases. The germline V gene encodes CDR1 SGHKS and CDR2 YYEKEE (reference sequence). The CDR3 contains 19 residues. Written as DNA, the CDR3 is TGTGCCAGCAGCCTACACCCCCGGGACAGGGTTATTGCTAGCTATGGCTACACCTTC. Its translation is CASSLHPRDRVIASYGYTF.

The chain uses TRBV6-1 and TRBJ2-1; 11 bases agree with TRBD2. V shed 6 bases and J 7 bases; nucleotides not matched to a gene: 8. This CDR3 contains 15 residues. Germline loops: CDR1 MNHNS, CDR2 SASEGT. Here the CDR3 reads CASSVLAGESNEQFF. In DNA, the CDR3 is TGTGCCAGCAGCGTACTAGCGGGAGAGTCGAATGAGCAGTTCTTC.

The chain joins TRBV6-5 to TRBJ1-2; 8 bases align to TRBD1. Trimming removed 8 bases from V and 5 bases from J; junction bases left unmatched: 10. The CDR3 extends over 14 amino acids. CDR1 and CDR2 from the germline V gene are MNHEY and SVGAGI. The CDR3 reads CASAGGASGYGYTF. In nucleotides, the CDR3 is TGTGCCAGCGCAGGGGGCGCATCCGGGTATGGCTACACCTTC.

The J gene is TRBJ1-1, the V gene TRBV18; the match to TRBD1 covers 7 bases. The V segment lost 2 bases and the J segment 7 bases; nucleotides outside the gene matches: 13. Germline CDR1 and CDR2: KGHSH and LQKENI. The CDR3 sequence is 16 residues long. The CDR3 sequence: CASSPSVSTGRDEAFF. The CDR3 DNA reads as TGTGCCAGCTCACCATCAGTCTCGACAGGGCGCGATGAAGCTTTCTTT.

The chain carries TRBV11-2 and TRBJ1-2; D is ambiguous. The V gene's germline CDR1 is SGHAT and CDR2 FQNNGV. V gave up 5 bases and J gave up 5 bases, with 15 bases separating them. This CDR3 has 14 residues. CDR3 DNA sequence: TGTGCCAGCAGCGACTTCGGGAGGAAGTATGGCTACACCTTC. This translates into CASSDFGRKYGYTF.

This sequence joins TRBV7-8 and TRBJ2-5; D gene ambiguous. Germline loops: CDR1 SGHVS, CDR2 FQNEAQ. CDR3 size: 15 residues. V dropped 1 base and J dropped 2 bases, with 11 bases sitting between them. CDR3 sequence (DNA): TGTGCCAGCAGCTTAGGTCCACAGCCGCAAGAGACCCAGTACTTC. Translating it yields CASSLGPQPQETQYF.

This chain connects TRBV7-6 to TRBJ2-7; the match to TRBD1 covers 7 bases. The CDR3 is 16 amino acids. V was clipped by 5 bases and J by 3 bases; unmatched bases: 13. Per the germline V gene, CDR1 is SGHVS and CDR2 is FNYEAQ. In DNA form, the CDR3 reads TGTGCCAGCAGCAAAACCCCCGGGACAGCAGACTACGAGCAGTACTTC. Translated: CASSKTPGTADYEQYF.

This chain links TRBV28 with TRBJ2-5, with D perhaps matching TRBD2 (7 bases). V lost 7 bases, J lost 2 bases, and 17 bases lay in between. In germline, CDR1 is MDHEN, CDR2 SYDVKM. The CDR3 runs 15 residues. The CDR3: CASTQGRGLQETQYF. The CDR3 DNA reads TGTGCCAGCACCCAAGGCAGGGGACTACAAGAGACCCAGTACTTC.

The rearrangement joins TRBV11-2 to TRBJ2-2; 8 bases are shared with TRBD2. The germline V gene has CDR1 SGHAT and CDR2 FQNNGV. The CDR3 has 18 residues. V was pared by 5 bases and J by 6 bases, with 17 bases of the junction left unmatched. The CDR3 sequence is CASSDPKLTRTSSGELFF. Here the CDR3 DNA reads TGTGCCAGCAGCGACCCTAAATTGACACGGACTAGCTCCGGGGAGCTGTTTTTT.

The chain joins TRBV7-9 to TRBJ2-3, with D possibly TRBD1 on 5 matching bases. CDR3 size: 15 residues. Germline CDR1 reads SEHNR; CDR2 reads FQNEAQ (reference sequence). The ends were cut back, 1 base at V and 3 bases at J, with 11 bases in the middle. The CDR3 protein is CASSLVGDRTDTQYF. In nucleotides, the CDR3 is TGTGCCAGCAGCTTAGTTGGCGACAGAACAGATACGCAGTATTTT.

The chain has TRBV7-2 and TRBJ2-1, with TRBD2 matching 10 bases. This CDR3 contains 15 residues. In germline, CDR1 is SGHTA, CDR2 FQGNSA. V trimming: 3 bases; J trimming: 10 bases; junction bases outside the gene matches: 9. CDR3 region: CASSFGLAVPLEQFF. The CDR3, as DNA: TGTGCCAGCAGCTTCGGACTAGCGGTCCCCCTGGAGCAGTTCTTC.